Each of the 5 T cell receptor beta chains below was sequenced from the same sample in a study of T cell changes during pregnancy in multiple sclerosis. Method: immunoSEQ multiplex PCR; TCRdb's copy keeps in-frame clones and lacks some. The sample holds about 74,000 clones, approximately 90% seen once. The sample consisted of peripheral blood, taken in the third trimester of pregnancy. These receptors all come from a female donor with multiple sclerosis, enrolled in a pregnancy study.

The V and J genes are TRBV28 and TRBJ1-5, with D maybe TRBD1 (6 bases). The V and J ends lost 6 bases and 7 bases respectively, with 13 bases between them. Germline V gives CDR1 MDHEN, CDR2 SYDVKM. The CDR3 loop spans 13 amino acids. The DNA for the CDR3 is TGTGCCAGCAGGGAAGGGGGAGACCAGCCCCAGCATTTT. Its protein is CASREGGDQPQHF. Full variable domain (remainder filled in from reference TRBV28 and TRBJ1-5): DVKVTQSSRYLVKRTGEKVFLECVQDMDHENMFWYRQDPGLGLRLIYFSYDVKMKEKGDIPEGYSVSREKKERFSLILESASTNQTSMYLCASREGGDQPQHFGDGTRLSIL.

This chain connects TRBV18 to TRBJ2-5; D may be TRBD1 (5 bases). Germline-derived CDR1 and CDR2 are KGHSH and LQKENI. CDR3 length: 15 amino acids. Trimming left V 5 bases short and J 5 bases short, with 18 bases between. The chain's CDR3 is CASSFFQGAEETQYF. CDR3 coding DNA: TGTGCCAGCTCATTTTTCCAGGGTGCTGAGGAGACCCAGTACTTC.

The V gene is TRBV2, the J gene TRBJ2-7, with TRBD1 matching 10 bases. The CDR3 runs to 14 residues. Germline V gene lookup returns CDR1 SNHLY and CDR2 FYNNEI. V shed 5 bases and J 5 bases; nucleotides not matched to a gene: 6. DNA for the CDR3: TGTGCCAGCAGTCCGACAGGGGGCATCCACGAGCAGTACTTC. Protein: CASSPTGGIHEQYF.

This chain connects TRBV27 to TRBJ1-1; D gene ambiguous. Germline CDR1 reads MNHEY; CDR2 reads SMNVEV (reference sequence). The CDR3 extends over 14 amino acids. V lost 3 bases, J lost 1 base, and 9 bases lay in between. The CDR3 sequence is CASSLVGGNTEAFF. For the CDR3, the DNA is TGTGCCAGCAGTTTGGTTGGCGGGAACACTGAAGCTTTCTTT.

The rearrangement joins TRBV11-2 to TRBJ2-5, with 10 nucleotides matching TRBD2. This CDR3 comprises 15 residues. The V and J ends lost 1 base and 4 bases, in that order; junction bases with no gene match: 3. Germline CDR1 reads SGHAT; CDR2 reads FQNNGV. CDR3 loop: CASSLGSSGGETQYF. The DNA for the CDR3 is TGTGCCAGCAGCTTAGGGTCTAGCGGGGGAGAGACCCAGTACTTC.